Listed below are T cell receptor beta chains from one sample, sequenced in a study of T-cell reconstitution after alpha-beta-depleted transplantation in children. TCRdb reprocessed the PCR reads with MiXCR, giving one entry per CDR3 protein. The sample has approximately 120,000 distinct CDR3 sequences, 9.5% to 10% seen once. Source: PBMCs, mostly from graft donor cells, taken 180 days after TCRalphabeta/CD19-depleted stem cell transplant. The receptors come from a girl under three years old who had a stem cell transplant for combined immunodeficiency, so the T cells may come from the graft donor. Both conserved end residues are part of each CDR3. A D gene is named only where the DNA matches it firmly. Clone size appears in some rows only: once, few, many, or a class for an expanded clone.

TRBJ1-5 | NA | TRBV29-1 | few | TGCAGCGTTGAAGGCGGGGGAGTTACGCAGCCCCAGCATTTT | CSVEGGGVTQPQHF
TRBJ2-5 | NA | TRBV20-1 | few | TGCAGTGCTAGTTGGGTATCGGAGGAGACCCAGTACTTC | CSASWVSEETQYF
TRBJ2-7 | TRBD2 | TRBV20-1 | many | TGCAGTGCTAGAAGGCCGGGACTAGCCGGTGAGCAGTACTTC | CSARRPGLAGEQYF
TRBJ2-5 | NA | TRBV10-3 | NA | TGTGCCATCAGTGAGCGAGGGAAAGAGACCCAGTACTTC | CAISERGKETQYF
TRBJ2-7 | NA | TRBV29-1 | few | TGCAGCGTTGAAGTAGGGCACTACGAGCAGTACTTC | CSVEVGHYEQYF
TRBJ1-1 | NA | TRBV7-3 | NA | TGTGCCAGCAGCTTGGGCGCATTAGACACTGAAGCTTTCTTT | CASSLGALDTEAFF
TRBJ2-5 | NA | TRBV29-1 | many | TGCAGCGTTTATAGGGGCCAAGAGACCCAGTACTTC | CSVYRGQETQYF
TRBJ1-2 | NA | TRBV12-3/TRBV12-4 | NA | TGTGCCAGCAGTCCCTCGTTACTCTCCTATGGCTACACCTTC | CASSPSLLSYGYTF
TRBJ2-1 | NA | TRBV10-3 | many | TGTGCCATCAGTGCAACAACTCATGAGCCGAGACCCTACAATGAGCAGTTCTTC | CAISATTHEPRPYNEQFF
TRBJ2-1 | NA | TRBV12-3/TRBV12-4 | many | TGTGCCAGCAGCCCACTCCAGGGACCCTACAATGAGCAGTTCTTC | CASSPLQGPYNEQFF
TRBJ2-7 | TRBD1 | TRBV7-2 | few | TGTGCCAGCAGCTTACAGGGACAGGGGGGGTACGAGCAGTACTTC | CASSLQGQGGYEQYF
TRBJ2-7 | NA | TRBV10-3 | few | TGTGCCATCAGTGAGTCGAAATTTCCGGCGTACGAGCAGTACTTC | CAISESKFPAYEQYF
TRBJ2-7 | NA | TRBV12-3/TRBV12-4 | few | TGTGCCAGCAGTTTCCAGGAGGAGTTCTACGAGCAGTACTTC | CASSFQEEFYEQYF
TRBJ2-3 | NA | TRBV4-3 | NA | TGCGCCAGCACCCAAGAACCGGTGGGGGATACGCAGTATTTT | CASTQEPVGDTQYF
TRBJ1-4 | NA | TRBV12-3/TRBV12-4 | many | TGTGCCAGCAGCTTCCCAGGGGTTTTGGATGAAAAACTGTTTTTT | CASSFPGVLDEKLFF
TRBJ2-3 | NA | TRBV7-2 | once | TGTGCCAGCAGCGGGGCCGGACACCGCACAGATACGCAGTATTTT | CASSGAGHRTDTQYF
TRBJ1-3 | NA | TRBV6-5 | many | TGTGCCAGCAGTTACGGAAACTCTGGAAACACCATATATTTT | CASSYGNSGNTIYF
TRBJ1-1 | NA | TRBV20-1 | few | TGCAGTGCTAGGCCAGGGGAAGGCACTGAAGCTTTCTTT | CSARPGEGTEAFF
TRBJ2-4 | NA | TRBV20-1 | few | TGCAGTGCTAGGTGGGAATCGGACATTCAGTACTTC | CSARWESDIQYF
TRBJ2-3 | TRBD2 | TRBV14 | NA | TGTGCCAGCAGCTACCGACTAACTAGCGGGGGGACAGATACGCAGTATTTT | CASSYRLTSGGTDTQYF
TRBJ2-3 | TRBD1 | TRBV7-6 | NA | TGTGCCAGCAGCAGGCGCCGGACAGGGTGGTCAGATACGCAGTATTTT | CASSRRRTGWSDTQYF
TRBJ2-3 | NA | TRBV20-1 | few | TGCAGTGCTAGAGATTTCCTCCCGGGGTTGGATACGCAGTATTTT | CSARDFLPGLDTQYF
TRBJ2-7 | NA | TRBV5-1 | few | TGCGCCAGCAGCTTGGGAAGGTTCGAACTGGAAAACGAGCAGTACTTC | CASSLGRFELENEQYF
TRBJ1-5 | TRBD1 | TRBV5-1 | few | TGCGCCAGCAGCTGGGGAACAGGGGATCAGCCCCAGCATTTT | CASSWGTGDQPQHF
TRBJ2-5 | NA | TRBV7-8 | NA | TGTGCCAGCAGCTTCGGTACCATAATTAAGGAGACCCAGTACTTC | CASSFGTIIKETQYF
TRBJ2-7 | NA | TRBV5-1 | few | TGCGCCAGCAGCTTGGTAGCGTTACCCTACGAGCAGTACTTC | CASSLVALPYEQYF
TRBJ2-1 | TRBD1 | TRBV5-5 | many | TGTGCCAGCAGCCCCCCGACAGGGTGGCATCGGAATAACAATGAGCAGTTCTTC | CASSPPTGWHRNNNEQFF
TRBJ2-7 | NA | TRBV12-3/TRBV12-4 | many | TGTGCCAGCAGTTTTTCCACAGGCTCCTACGAGCAGTACTTC | CASSFSTGSYEQYF
TRBJ2-1 | TRBD2 | TRBV29-1 | NA | TGCAGCGCCCACCGACTAGCGGGAGTCAATGAGCAGTTCTTC | CSAHRLAGVNEQFF
TRBJ2-6 | NA | TRBV20-1 | NA | TGCAGTGCTTCCGACTGGAGGGGGGCCAACGTCCTGACTTTC | CSASDWRGANVLTF
TRBJ2-7 | TRBD2 | TRBV7-2 | few | TGTGCCAGCAGCTTAGATAGCGGGAGGGCCGGCGAGCAGTACTTC | CASSLDSGRAGEQYF
TRBJ1-3 | NA | TRBV6-5 | NA | TGTGCCAGCAGTTATATCGACTGGGCGGATGGAAACACCATATATTTT | CASSYIDWADGNTIYF
TRBJ2-5 | NA | TRBV29-1 | NA | TGCAGCGTTGTGGGAGAAGAGACCCAGTACTTC | CSVVGEETQYF
TRBJ2-3 | NA | TRBV12-3/TRBV12-4 | many | TGTGCCAGCAGTTCGTCAGTCACAGATACGCAGTATTTT | CASSSSVTDTQYF
TRBJ2-5 | TRBD1 | TRBV6-5 | many | TGTGCCAGCAGTCTTGACAGGGGCGAGACCCAGTACTTC | CASSLDRGETQYF
TRBJ2-2 | NA | TRBV7-2 | few | TGTGCCAGCAGCTTAGTACACAGAAACGGGGAGCTGTTTTTT | CASSLVHRNGELFF
TRBJ2-3 | TRBD2 | TRBV11-1 | NA | TGTGCCAGCAGTTCTACCCGACAGGGACTAGCGGGAGCCACAGATACGCAGTATTTT | CASSSTRQGLAGATDTQYF
TRBJ2-1 | NA | TRBV25-1 | NA | TGTGCCAGCAGTGAATTGTACGGGAACAATGAGCAGTTCTTC | CASSELYGNNEQFF
TRBJ2-5 | TRBD1 | TRBV20-1 | NA | TGCAGTGCTAGAAAGCCCACCCTAGGGGGCTACCCTTCGGGAAAGATTAAAGAGACCCAGTACTTC | CSARKPTLGGYPSGKIKETQYF
TRBJ2-7 | NA | TRBV10-3 | few | TGTGCCATCAGTGGGGGGGTAACCTACGAGCAGTACTTC | CAISGGVTYEQYF
TRBJ1-1 | NA | TRBV29-1 | few | TGCAGCGTTGAAGATCGTTGGGGGCTCGACACTGAAGCTTTCTTT | CSVEDRWGLDTEAFF
TRBJ2-7 | TRBD1 | TRBV11-2 | few | TGTGCCAGCAGCTTAGCCCGGGACAGTTCGACCTACGAGCAGTACTTC | CASSLARDSSTYEQYF
TRBJ1-1 | TRBD1 | TRBV12-3/TRBV12-4 | few | TGTGCCAGCAGTTGGGACAGCACTGAAGCTTTCTTT | CASSWDSTEAFF
TRBJ1-4 | NA | TRBV7-2 | NA | TGTGCCAGCAGCTTCTCGGGGAATGAAAAACTGTTTTTT | CASSFSGNEKLFF
TRBJ2-5 | NA | TRBV29-1 | few | TGCAGCGTTGAAGACTTTCTCCAAGAGACCCAGTACTTC | CSVEDFLQETQYF
TRBJ2-7 | NA | TRBV7-2 | few | TGTGCCAGCAGCCCACCTCTCGGGGCAGTATACGAGCAGTACTTC | CASSPPLGAVYEQYF
TRBJ2-7 | TRBD1 | TRBV4-3 | NA | TGCGCCAGCAGCTTCGACAGGGAAGGGTCCTACGAGCAGTACTTC | CASSFDREGSYEQYF
TRBJ1-2 | NA | TRBV3-1 | few | TGTGCCAGCAGCCAAGAACAAGGCTACACCTTC | CASSQEQGYTF
TRBJ2-1 | NA | TRBV29-1 | NA | TGCAGCGTTTACCTAGCGAGCTCCTACAATGAGCAGTTCTTC | CSVYLASSYNEQFF
TRBJ2-1 | NA | TRBV6-5 | many | TGTGCCAGCAGTTACTCGGGCAGGGGGGCCTACAATGAGCAGTTCTTC | CASSYSGRGAYNEQFF
TRBJ1-2 | TRBD1 | TRBV27 | few | TGTGCCAGCAGTTTGACAGGGGGCAGAGATTATGGCTACACCTTC | CASSLTGGRDYGYTF
TRBJ2-7 | TRBD1 | TRBV2 | few | TGTGCCAGCAGGAGGAGGCCGACAGGGGCCTCCTACGAGCAGTACTTC | CASRRRPTGASYEQYF
TRBJ1-1 | TRBD1 | TRBV12-3/TRBV12-4 | NA | TGTGCCAGCAGTTCCGTGCCGGGACAGAGGGGAGAGGGCACTGAAGCTTTCTTT | CASSSVPGQRGEGTEAFF
TRBJ1-2 | TRBD1 | TRBV20-1 | few | TGCAGTGCTAGAGATCCGCTCAGGGGGCCCTATGGCTACACCTTC | CSARDPLRGPYGYTF
TRBJ2-7 | TRBD1 | TRBV5-4 | few | TGTGCCAGCAGCTACAGGGGGGTGAGCTCCTACGAGCAGTACTTC | CASSYRGVSSYEQYF
TRBJ1-5 | TRBD1 | TRBV12-3/TRBV12-4 | few | TGTGCCAGCAGTCATGACAGGGCACCAGCGAATCAGCCCCAGCATTTT | CASSHDRAPANQPQHF
TRBJ2-3 | NA | TRBV21-1 | few | TGTGCCAGCAGCACTCAGCGGGAGGACCTTTATTTT | CASSTQREDLYF
TRBJ1-1 | NA | TRBV28 | NA | TGTGCCAGCAGTGAACGGGCCTACACTGAAGCTTTCTTT | CASSERAYTEAFF
TRBJ2-7 | NA | TRBV5-1 | NA | TGCGCCAGCAGCTTGAGATCAAACTCCTACGAGCAGTACTTC | CASSLRSNSYEQYF